Each of the 18 T cell receptor beta chains below was sequenced from the same sample in a study of T cells in Graves' hyperthyroidism and ophthalmopathy. RNA transcripts yielded amplified TCR beta CDR3 regions. The primer set for the first-round RT-PCR of the TCR CDR3 was HTBI. TCRdb passed the multiplex PCR reads through MiXCR, listing each CDR3 protein once. Of about 570,000 distinct CDR3 sequences detected, just over 45% appear once; the ten largest clones hold 15% to 20%. What was sequenced was peripheral blood or thyroid tissue (not recorded which). Every receptor here comes from an adult woman with Graves' disease, either hyperthyroidism or ophthalmopathy (not recorded which).

The CDR3 nucleotides read TGCAGTGCTAGAGATCGACAGCCTTATCAGCCCCAGCATTTT. This codes for CSARDRQPYQPQHF. The chain couples TRBV20-1 to TRBJ1-5; D may be TRBD1 (5 bases). CDR1 is DFQATT and CDR2 is SNEGSKA in the germline V gene (reference sequence). V gave up 0 bases and J gave up 5 bases, with 11 bases separating them. This CDR3 contains 14 residues.

This clonotype was detected a few times. This sequence joins TRBV6-5 and TRBJ2-2; D not certain. Per the germline V gene, CDR1 is MNHEY and CDR2 is SVGAGI. This CDR3 spans 15 amino acids. Trimming stripped 2 bases from V and 6 bases from J, with 13 bases between. The CDR3 reads CASSYNTGAPGELFF. The CDR3 DNA is TGTGCCAGCAGTTACAACACTGGAGCTCCCGGGGAGCTGTTTTTT.

This chain's CDR3 is CATARLALNTEAFF. CDR3 nucleotide sequence: TGTGCCACCGCGAGACTAGCCTTGAACACTGAAGCTTTCTTT. The chain couples TRBV10-3 to TRBJ1-1; the D is unclear. V lost 10 bases and J lost 0, with 15 bases in between. The CDR3 covers 14 residues. CDR1 is ENHRY and CDR2 is SYGVKD in the germline V gene.

The chain uses TRBV19 and TRBJ2-5; 10 bases line up with TRBD2. The ends lost 4 bases at V and 5 bases at J; junction bases unmatched: 4. The CDR3 runs to 14 residues. The germline V gene encodes CDR1 LNHDA and CDR2 SQIVND (reference sequence). The CDR3: CASSRAGGPETQYF. The CDR3 nucleotides are TGTGCCAGTAGTAGAGCGGGAGGGCCGGAGACCCAGTACTTC. Full variable domain (rest looked up from reference TRBV19 and TRBJ2-5): DGGITQSPKYLFRKEGQNVTLSCEQNLNHDAMYWYRQDPGQGLRLIYYSQIVNDFQKGDIAEGYSVSREKKESFPLTVTSAQKNPTAFYLCASSRAGGPETQYFGPGTRLLVL.

This clonotype was counted many times. The chain combines TRBV7-3 with TRBJ1-1; D remains ambiguous. CDR1 is SGHTA, CDR2 FQGTGA, per germline. The germline V and J ends were trimmed by 2 bases and 4 bases, with 11 bases remaining between them. CDR3 length: 14 amino acids. The CDR3 here is CASSLSAGATEAFF. The DNA of the CDR3 is TGTGCCAGCAGCTTATCCGCAGGAGCCACTGAAGCTTTCTTT.

V gene TRBV7-2 combines with J gene TRBJ1-2; 9 positions match TRBD1. Germline-derived CDR1 and CDR2 are SGHTA and FQGNSA. The V and J ends lost 4 bases and 1 base, in that order; junction bases with no gene match: 7. There are 16 residues in the CDR3. CDR3: CASSWNRGLRNYGYTF. CDR3 coding DNA: TGTGCCAGCAGCTGGAACAGGGGGCTCCGTAACTATGGCTACACCTTC.

This clonotype was counted a few times. This chain uses TRBV15 with TRBJ1-4; D remains ambiguous. With 3 bases removed from V and 3 bases from J, the gap between germline ends came to 5 bases. Germline V gene sequence: CDR1 LNHNV, CDR2 YYDKDF (reference sequence). This CDR3 is 13 amino acids long. CDR3 region: CATSRAPNEKLFF. In nucleotides, the CDR3 is TGTGCCACCAGCAGGGCCCCTAATGAAAAACTGTTTTTT.

On this clonotype itself: This could be a read error, since a much larger clone is one nucleotide away. The chain uses TRBV19 and TRBJ1-5, with D hard to call. Trimming removed 3 bases at V and 6 bases at J, with 18 bases between. The germline CDR1 and CDR2 sequences are LNHDA and SQIVND (reference sequence). This CDR3 is 16 amino acids long. CDR3 bases: TGTGCCAGTAGTATGTCCCTCGAGGGCTGGGGTCAGCCCCAGCATTTT. It specifies CASSMSLEGWGQPQHF.

The V and J genes are TRBV20-1 and TRBJ2-5; tentative D call: TRBD2 (7 bases). The germline CDR1 and CDR2 sequences are DFQATT and SNEGSKA (reference sequence). The CDR3 contains 12 residues. V lost 6 bases and J 4 bases, leaving 12 bases between the germline ends. CDR3 protein: CSAAGARETQYF. The CDR3 DNA reads as TGCAGTGCCGCGGGGGCGCGAGAGACCCAGTACTTC.

This clonotype was seen many times. The chain is built from TRBV5-1 and TRBJ2-6; no clear D. This CDR3 spans 17 amino acids. The V gene lost 0 bases and the J gene lost 0 bases, with 10 bases spanning the gap. The germline CDR1 and CDR2 sequences are SGHRS and YFSETQ. The CDR3 protein is CASSLGTESSGANVLTF. CDR3 DNA sequence: TGCGCCAGCAGCTTGGGTACAGAATCCTCTGGGGCCAACGTCCTGACTTTC.

The chain uses TRBV10-1 and TRBJ1-5; no firm D call. The V gene's germline CDR1 is WNHNN and CDR2 SYGVQD (reference sequence). The length of the CDR3 is 12 residues. V was shortened by 2 bases and J by 11 bases, with 10 bases between the two germline ends. CDR3 in amino acids: CASSERRRTQHF. DNA for the CDR3: TGCGCCAGCAGTGAGCGTAGGAGGACCCAGCATTTT.

The chain has TRBV2 and TRBJ1-1, with 7 positions matching TRBD1. Germline lookup yields CDR1 SNHLY and CDR2 FYNNEI. The CDR3 has 14 amino acids. The trim removed 4 bases at V and 4 bases at J, leaving 6 bases unmatched. The DNA for the CDR3 is TGTGCCAGCAGTGGAGGGGGCTCAGGCACTGAAGCTTTCTTT. Protein sequence: CASSGGGSGTEAFF.

As to this clonotype: This CDR3 fails to terminate in the conserved phenylalanine or tryptophan, so it likely reflects a read error. The rearrangement uses TRBV10-2 and TRBJ2-5, with D possibly matching TRBD1 (6 bases). CDR3 length: 13 amino acids. Germline CDR1 reads WSHSY; CDR2 reads SAAADI. V was trimmed by 2 bases and J by 4 bases, leaving 8 bases between them. The CDR3 DNA sequence: TGCGCCAGCAGTGAGCAGGGGAGAGAGACCCAGTACTCC. It is translated as CASSEQGRETQYS.

This clonotype appeared once. The chain couples TRBV29-1 to TRBJ2-3; D perhaps matches TRBD2 (6 bases). The V end lost 6 bases, the J end lost 2 bases, and 12 bases lay between the germline ends. The germline V gene encodes CDR1 SQVTM and CDR2 ANQGSEA. The CDR3 covers 13 residues. CDR3 coding DNA: TGCAGCGTACTGGACTACTCCACAGATACGCAGTATTTT. Protein product: CSVLDYSTDTQYF.

Remarks on this clonotype: A read error may produce the germline difference seen at one junction end. The J gene is TRBJ2-5, the V gene TRBV24-1; 9 bases fit TRBD2. The CDR3 length is 14 residues. Germline CDR1 KGHDR, CDR2 SFDVKD. This CDR3 reads CAASDTSGQETQYF. CDR3 sequence (DNA): TGTGCCGCCAGTGATACTAGCGGGCAAGAGACCCAGTACTTC.

This clonotype was recorded at least ten times. The chain couples TRBV2 to TRBJ2-5; D is unclear. The germline gives CDR1 SNHLY, CDR2 FYNNEI. V dropped 8 bases and J dropped 1 base, with 8 bases sitting between them. This CDR3 is built from 12 residues. DNA for the CDR3: TGTGCCAGCGGGCCGACCCAAGAGACCCAGTACTTC. Protein: CASGPTQETQYF.

Ten or more counts support this clonotype. This chain links TRBV28 with TRBJ1-5; D gene uncertain. Germline CDR1 reads MDHEN; CDR2 reads SYDVKM. The V end was cut by 5 bases, the J end by 8 bases, with 13 bases between. The CDR3 totals 13 residues. DNA of the CDR3: TGTGCCAGCAGTGCTCGAGGGTGGAAGCCCCAGCATTTT. It translates to CASSARGWKPQHF.

The V and J genes are TRBV20-1 and TRBJ2-5; 10 bases map to TRBD2. The junction had 8 bases not matched to a gene; V was cut back by 5 bases and J by 2 bases. Germline V gene data show CDR1 as DFQATT and CDR2 as SNEGSKA (reference sequence). The CDR3 is 15 residues long. CDR3 bases: TGCAGTGCTTCTCCTCGGACTAGCGGACAAGAGACCCAGTACTTC. This encodes CSASPRTSGQETQYF.